This entry lists 10 T cell receptor beta chains sequenced from one sample in a study of cytomegalovirus exposure and HLA in healthy donors. The data were produced by immunoSEQ multiplex PCR, yet TCRdb's version contains in-frame clones alone and is incomplete. The sample contains fewer than 200,000 clones, roughly 84% of which appear only once. The sequenced sample consisted of PBMCs. These TCRs come from a woman aged 18-35 years in good health and CMV-seropositive.

The V gene is TRBV4-3, the J gene TRBJ1-1; D is perhaps TRBD1 (5 bases). The germline CDR1 and CDR2 sequences are LGHNA and YSLEER. V was trimmed by 3 bases and J by 4 bases, leaving 21 bases between them. This CDR3 comprises 17 residues. The CDR3 loop is CASSHPTVVRGVTEAFF. The CDR3 bases are TGCGCCAGCAGCCACCCTACTGTAGTGCGGGGGGTCACTGAAGCTTTCTTT.

V is TRBV10-2 and J is TRBJ2-5, with 8 nucleotides matching TRBD1. The CDR3 extends over 14 amino acids. Germline V gene lookup returns CDR1 WSHSY and CDR2 SAAADI. V trimming: 6 bases; J trimming: 5 bases; junction bases outside the gene matches: 8. CDR3 DNA sequence: TGCGCCAGCAGAGGGGCACAGGGGGTGGAGACCCAGTACTTC. It yields the protein CASRGAQGVETQYF.

This clone was counted once. V usage is TRBV6-1 and J usage is TRBJ2-3; D remains ambiguous. The CDR3 has 12 residues. Looked up from germline, CDR1 is MNHNS and CDR2 is SASEGT. V was cut by 6 bases and J by 3 bases, with 7 bases left in between. This CDR3 is CASRFLTDTQYF. The DNA of the CDR3 is TGTGCCAGCAGGTTCCTAACAGATACGCAGTATTTT.

This chain joins TRBV6-6 and TRBJ1-3; 8 bases line up with TRBD1. Trimming at V came to 4 bases and at J to 3 bases, leaving 5 bases not matched to a gene. Germline loops: CDR1 MNHNY, CDR2 SVGAGI (reference sequence). CDR3 length: 15 amino acids. CDR3 sequence reads: CASSSQGQGGNTIYF. CDR3 nucleotides: TGTGCCAGCAGTTCCCAAGGACAGGGTGGAAACACCATATATTTT.

This sequence joins TRBV11-2 and TRBJ2-7; TRBD1 aligns across 9 bases. CDR1 is SGHAT and CDR2 is FQNNGV in the germline V gene. This CDR3 contains 16 residues. V lost 4 bases, J lost 4 bases, and 11 bases stayed unmatched. The CDR3 region is CASSSLQGQGIYEQYF. The CDR3 region has the DNA TGTGCCAGCAGCTCACTCCAGGGACAGGGTATATACGAGCAGTACTTC.

The chain uses TRBV6-4 and TRBJ1-2; 8 bases are shared with TRBD1. The V gene's germline CDR1 is MRHNA and CDR2 SNTAGT. Trimming took 10 bases from V and 7 from J; bases not matched to a gene: 20. This CDR3 has 16 residues. CDR3 in amino acids: CATLLLPGQEILGYTF. The CDR3 bases are TGTGCCACCTTACTACTTCCGGGACAGGAAATTCTTGGCTACACCTTC.

This chain joins TRBV11-2 and TRBJ2-5; 14 bases are a match to TRBD2. V shed 5 bases, J shed 5 bases, and the junction held 4 bases outside the gene matches. Germline CDR1 SGHAT, CDR2 FQNNGV. The CDR3 runs 15 residues. The DNA of the CDR3 is TGTGCCAGCAGCCTAGGACTAGCGGGGGGTGAGACCCAGTACTTC. Translated, it gives CASSLGLAGGETQYF.

The chain joins TRBV9 to TRBJ1-3; TRBD1 might be the D (6 bases). Germline loops: CDR1 SGDLS, CDR2 YYNGEE. This CDR3 comprises 15 residues. The ends were cut back, 4 bases at V and 8 bases at J, with 19 bases in the middle. This chain's CDR3 is CASSPTDSPVDTIYF. The CDR3 nucleotides are TGTGCCAGCAGCCCTACGGACAGTCCAGTGGACACCATATATTTT.

The chain combines TRBV9 with TRBJ1-1; TRBD1 matches at 11 bases. CDR1 and CDR2 from the germline V gene are SGDLS and YYNGEE. The CDR3 runs to 15 residues. The trim removed 3 bases at V and 4 bases at J, leaving 5 bases unmatched. CDR3 sequence reads: CASSALGTGGTEAFF. DNA of the CDR3: TGTGCCAGCAGCGCCCTGGGGACAGGGGGCACTGAAGCTTTCTTT.

J is TRBJ2-7 and V is TRBV27, with TRBD2 identical over 7 bases. The length of the CDR3 is 15 residues. Germline lookup yields CDR1 MNHEY and CDR2 SMNVEV (reference sequence). With V trimmed by 0 bases and J by 4 bases, 6 bases remained unmatched. In DNA, the CDR3 is TGTGCCAGCAGTTTATCGGGCGGGGGAATATACGAGCAGTACTTC. Its translation is CASSLSGGGIYEQYF.